The entry below describes one TCR beta chain. The target antigen is unknown. The culture ran for around nine days, and then CD4+ T cells were isolated. Absence of prior SARS-CoV-2 infection characterized the vaccine recipients, who showed negative nucleocapsid antibodies. This entry belongs to a study of vaccination effects on CD4 cells after COVID-19. Background on the study: ViraFEST expansion of antigen-specific CD4+ T cells with viral peptide pools preceded sequencing.

The CDR3 has 15 amino acids. J was trimmed by 7 bases and V by 6 bases; bases with no gene match: 9. Per the germline V gene, CDR1 is MNHEY and CDR2 is SVGAGI. Clones were read by immunoSEQ multiplex PCR, and TCRdb kept only the in-frame ones, dropping some. This sample has about 28,000 clones; about 62% occur once, and the top ten carry almost 10%. This sample comprised CD4+ T cells from PBMCs cultured without peptide, obtained before COVID-19 vaccination. The TCR originated in a human donor who received a COVID-19 vaccine. V usage is TRBV6-5 and J usage is TRBJ2-2; 9 bases fit TRBD1. CDR3 in DNA: TGTGCCAGCAGCCAACAGGGGGCGCAGATCGGGGAGCTGTTTTTT. Protein: CASSQQGAQIGELFF.